This T cell receptor (beta chain) appears in the sequencing data of a study of cytomegalovirus exposure and HLA in healthy donors. General study results and limits: One cluster of highly shared sequence variants probably arose as a sequencing artifact. According to a later analysis, donors in an Asian-associated ancestry cluster reportedly had fewer N-insertions than the approximately 670-donor mean.

Amplification used 60 Vbeta primers and 13 Jbeta primers. TCRdb's copy holds only in-frame clones and misses some; the assay was immunoSEQ multiplex PCR. The sample has some 120,000 clones, roughly 78% seen once. Trimming removed 8 bases at V and 3 bases at J, with 5 bases between. The CDR3 is made up of 10 amino acids. The germline V gene encodes CDR1 SEHNR and CDR2 FQNEAQ (reference sequence). As regards this clone: The antigen remains unidentified.

The source is a woman in her forties in good health and CMV-seronegative. This chain connects TRBV7-9 to TRBJ2-7; D call uncertain. Material: PBMCs. CDR3 in DNA: TGTGCCAGCGGGCACTACGAGCAGTACTTC. Its translation is CASGHYEQYF.